This section outlines one TCR beta chain sequence together with its context. Its antigen remains unidentified. One base away there is no much larger clone; base qualities are not given. The patients picked for sequencing were ones in whom flow cytometry had shown an expansion of CD8+CD57+ cells. Every patient had a diagnosis of severe acquired aplastic anemia based on International Study of Aplastic Anemia and Agranulocytosis and Camitta criteria. No patient had received any therapy when blood was sampled. In the study, sorted CD4+ and CD8+ blood T cells from patients with severe aplastic anemia and from healthy subjects underwent deep sequencing of TCR repertoires. Patients were enrolled in the USA under clinicaltrials.gov protocols 00001620, 01623167, 00001397, 00071045, 00081523 and 00961064. Ficoll-Paque density gradient centrifugation was used to isolate peripheral blood mononuclear cells. Before DNA was extracted, CD4+ and CD8+ T cells were sorted using either FACS or magnetic beads.

From the germline V gene (reference sequence), CDR1 is DFQATT and CDR2 is SNEGSKA. Spanning cysteine to phenylalanine, the CDR3 consists of 12 amino acids. Only the CDR3 DNA is retained, 36 bases long and in frame from the first base. V is pruned by 6 bases and J by 4 bases, leaving 4 bases of the junction without a gene match. The sample belongs to a study of CD8+CD57+ T cells in acquired aplastic anemia (dated by TCRdb to between 2017 and 2018). Background on the whole study: DNA extracted from sorted CD4+ and CD8+ cells had a mean of roughly 3.4 ug, with a range of about 0.19 to 27.4 ug. CD8+CD57+ expansion was defined as frequency above the mean frequency observed in healthy subjects. The research as a whole found: Although around 30 CD8+ CDR3 sequences were shared by patients and controls, these sequences appeared highly expressed in patients and within the immunodominant clones of patients. CD8+ Simpson's diversity did not differ significantly between patients and healthy controls (P=0.060).

Profiling of TCR beta VDJ combinations and CDR3 sequences used genomic DNA as the template. TCR repertoire sequencing was run on an Illumina HiSeq 2000. As for the authors' bioinformatics: Repertoires were assessed using TRBV/TRBJ rearrangement plots, CDR3 size and DJ length profiles, and Simpson's diversity index. The immunodominant clone was defined as the most abundant DNA sequence in deep sequencing data. CDR3 amino acid sequences were screened for sharing across subjects and compared with published repertoires and the VDJdb database. TCRdb cleaned the public reads at Q25 with fastp, built clones with MiXCR and kept in-frame beta chains. Here each entry gathers all rows of one CDR3 protein and keeps the most common genes and DNA. TCRdb assigned the V and J calls; the authors' analysis was not used. Within this sample are under 200,000 distinct CDR3 sequences, with around half of them counted one time only. The ten largest clones add up to 25% to 35% of the sample.

The sequencing sample was made of sorted CD4+, CD8+, or CD8+CD57+ T cells (not recorded which) from PBMCs. This TCR came from a human donor with aplastic anemia. The V and J genes are TRBV20-1 and TRBJ2-7; 9 bases in the junction line up with TRBD1. The CDR3 protein sequence reads: CSARTGAYEQYF. DNA sequence: TGCAGTGCGAGGACAGGGGCTTACGAGCAGTACTTC.